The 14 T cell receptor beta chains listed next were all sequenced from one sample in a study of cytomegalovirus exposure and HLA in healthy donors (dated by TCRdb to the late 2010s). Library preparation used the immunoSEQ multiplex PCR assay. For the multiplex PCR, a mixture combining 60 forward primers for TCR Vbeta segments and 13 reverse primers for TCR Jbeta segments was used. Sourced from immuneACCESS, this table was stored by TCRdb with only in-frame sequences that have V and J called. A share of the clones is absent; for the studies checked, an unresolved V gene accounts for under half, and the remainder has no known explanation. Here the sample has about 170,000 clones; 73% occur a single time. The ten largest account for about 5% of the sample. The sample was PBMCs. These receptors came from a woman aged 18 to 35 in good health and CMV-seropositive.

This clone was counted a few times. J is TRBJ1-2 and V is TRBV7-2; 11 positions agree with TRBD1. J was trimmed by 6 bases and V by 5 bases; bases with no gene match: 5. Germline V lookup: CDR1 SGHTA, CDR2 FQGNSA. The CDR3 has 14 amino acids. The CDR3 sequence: CASSRDRGYDGYTF. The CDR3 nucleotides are TGTGCCAGCAGCAGGGACAGGGGGTACGATGGCTACACCTTC.

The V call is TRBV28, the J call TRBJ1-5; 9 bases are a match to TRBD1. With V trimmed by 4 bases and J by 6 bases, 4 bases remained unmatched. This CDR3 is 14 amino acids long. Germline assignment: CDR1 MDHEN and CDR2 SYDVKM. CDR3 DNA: TGTGCCAGCAGTTGGGACAGGGAACTTCAGCCCCAGCATTTT. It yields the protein CASSWDRELQPQHF.

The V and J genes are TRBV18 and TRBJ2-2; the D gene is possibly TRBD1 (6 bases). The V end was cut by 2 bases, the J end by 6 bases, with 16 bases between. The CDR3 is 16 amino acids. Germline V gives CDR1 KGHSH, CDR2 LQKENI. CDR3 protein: CASSPNLGAQAGELFF. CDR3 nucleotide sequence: TGTGCCAGCTCACCAAACCTGGGGGCGCAAGCCGGGGAGCTGTTTTTT.

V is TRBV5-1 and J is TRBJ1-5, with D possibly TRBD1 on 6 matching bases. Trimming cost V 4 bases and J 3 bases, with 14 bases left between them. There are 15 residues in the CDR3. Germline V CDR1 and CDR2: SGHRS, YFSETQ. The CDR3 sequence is CASSLQGGNNQPQHF. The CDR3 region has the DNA TGCGCCAGCAGCCTACAGGGTGGCAACAATCAGCCCCAGCATTTT.

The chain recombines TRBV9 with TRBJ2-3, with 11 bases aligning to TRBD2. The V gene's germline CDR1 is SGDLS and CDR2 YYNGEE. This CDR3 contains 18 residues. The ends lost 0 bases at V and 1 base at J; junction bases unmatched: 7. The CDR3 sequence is CASSVGATTSGGTDTQYF. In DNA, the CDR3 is TGTGCCAGCAGCGTAGGAGCGACGACTAGCGGGGGCACAGATACGCAGTATTTT.

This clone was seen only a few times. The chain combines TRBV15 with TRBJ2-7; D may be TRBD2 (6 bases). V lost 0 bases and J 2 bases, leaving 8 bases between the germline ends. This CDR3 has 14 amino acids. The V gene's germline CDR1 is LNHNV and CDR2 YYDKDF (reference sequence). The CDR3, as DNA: TGTGCCACCAGCAGAGACGGGGGACCCTACGAGCAGTACTTC. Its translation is CATSRDGGPYEQYF.

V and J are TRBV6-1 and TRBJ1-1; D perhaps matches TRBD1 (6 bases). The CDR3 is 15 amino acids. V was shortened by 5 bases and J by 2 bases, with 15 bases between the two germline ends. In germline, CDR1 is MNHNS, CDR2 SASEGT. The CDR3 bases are TGTGCCAGCAGTTCGGACAGCACCATCAACACTGAAGCTTTCTTT. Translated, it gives CASSSDSTINTEAFF.

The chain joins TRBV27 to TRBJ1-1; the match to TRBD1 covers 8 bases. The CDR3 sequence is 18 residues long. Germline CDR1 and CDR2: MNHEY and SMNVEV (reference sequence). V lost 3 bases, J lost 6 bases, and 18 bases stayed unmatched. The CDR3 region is CASSFKGQGRPINSEAFF. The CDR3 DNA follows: TGTGCCAGCAGTTTCAAAGGACAGGGACGGCCCATCAACTCTGAAGCTTTCTTT.

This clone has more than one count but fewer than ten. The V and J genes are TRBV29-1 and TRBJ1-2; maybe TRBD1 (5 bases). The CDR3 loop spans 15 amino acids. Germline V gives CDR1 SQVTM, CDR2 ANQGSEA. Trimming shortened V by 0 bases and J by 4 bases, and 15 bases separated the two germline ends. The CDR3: CSVEDGPGIGYGYTF. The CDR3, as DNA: TGCAGCGTTGAAGATGGGCCAGGGATTGGCTATGGCTACACCTTC.

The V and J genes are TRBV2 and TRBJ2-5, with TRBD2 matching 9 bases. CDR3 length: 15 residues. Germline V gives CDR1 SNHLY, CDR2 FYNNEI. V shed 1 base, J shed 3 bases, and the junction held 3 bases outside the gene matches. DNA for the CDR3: TGTGCCAGCAGTGAAGATAGCGGGGGTGAAGAGACCCAGTACTTC. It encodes CASSEDSGGEETQYF. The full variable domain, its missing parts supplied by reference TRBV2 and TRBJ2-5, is EPEVTQTPSHQVTQMGQEVILRCVPISNHLYFYWYRQILGQKVEFLVSFYNNEISEKSEIFDDQFSVERPDGSNFTLKIRSTKLEDSAMYFCASSEDSGGEETQYFGPGTRLLVL.

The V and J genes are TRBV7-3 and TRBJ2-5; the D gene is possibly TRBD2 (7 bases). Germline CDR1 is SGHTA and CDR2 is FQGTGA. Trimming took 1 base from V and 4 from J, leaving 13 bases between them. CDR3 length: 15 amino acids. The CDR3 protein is CASSLKGGGVETQYF. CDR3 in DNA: TGTGCCAGCAGCTTAAAAGGGGGGGGCGTAGAGACCCAGTACTTC.

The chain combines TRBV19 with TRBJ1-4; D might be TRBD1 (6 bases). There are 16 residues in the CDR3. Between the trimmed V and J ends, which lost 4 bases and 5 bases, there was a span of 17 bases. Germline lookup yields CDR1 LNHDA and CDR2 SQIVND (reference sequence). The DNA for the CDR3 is TGTGCCAGTAGTACCCAGACAGGCCTACTGAATGAAAAACTGTTTTTT. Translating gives CASSTQTGLLNEKLFF.

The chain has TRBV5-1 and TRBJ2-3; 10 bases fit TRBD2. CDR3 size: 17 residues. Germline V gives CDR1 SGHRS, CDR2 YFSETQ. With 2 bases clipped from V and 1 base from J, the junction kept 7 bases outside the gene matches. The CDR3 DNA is TGCGCCAGCAGCTTCCCGAAAACTAGCGGGGGCACAGATACGCAGTATTTT. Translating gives CASSFPKTSGGTDTQYF.

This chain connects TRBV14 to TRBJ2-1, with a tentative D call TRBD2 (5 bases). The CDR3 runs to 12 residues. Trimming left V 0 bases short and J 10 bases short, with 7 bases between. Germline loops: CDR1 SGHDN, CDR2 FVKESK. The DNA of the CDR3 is TGTGCCAGCAGCCAAGAGGGAGACGAGCAGTTCTTC. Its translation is CASSQEGDEQFF.